This T cell receptor beta chain was sequenced during a study of neurological immune-mediated disorders. Broader study findings: Expansion of TCR clones was greatest in HTLV-1-associated myelopathy and smallest in multiple sclerosis, where it fell below that of healthy controls.

Germline assignment: CDR1 DFQATT and CDR2 SNEGSKA (reference sequence). This CDR3 has 15 residues. The J segment lost 2 bases and the V segment lost 0 bases, leaving 2 bases of the junction unmatched. The time point denotes: longitudinal time-point 2. PBMCs stored at -80 C, 2 million in total, were the source of the unsorted libraries. Sequencing runs each generated in excess of 160 million TCR-beta sequences derived from 15-18 subjects. TCRdb fed the 5' RACE reads into MiXCR, producing one record per CDR3 protein. Among approximately 82,000 distinct CDR3 sequences, about 13% were seen once, and the ten largest hold around 5.3%. This clonotype has a handful of counts. Antigen: not known.

The source of this sequence is a female donor with HTLV-1-associated myelopathy (HAM/TSP). Sequencing was done on a sample of PBMCs. This chain links TRBV20-1 with TRBJ2-3; TRBD2 aligns across 10 bases. CDR3 loop: CSARELAGTTDTQYF. CDR3 nucleotides: TGCAGTGCTAGAGAACTAGCGGGGACCACAGATACGCAGTATTTT.